The entry below gives a single T cell receptor (beta chain) sequence along with its context. The data were obtained in a study of cytomegalovirus exposure and HLA in healthy donors. It was with 60 Vbeta and 13 Jbeta primers that the PCR ran. Assay: immunoSEQ multiplex PCR; the TCRdb copy retains only in-frame clones and omits some. Recorded for this sample: 100,000 to 150,000 clones. The clonotype was recovered from a man younger than 35 in good health and CMV-seronegative. Sequenced sample: PBMCs.

This CDR3 reads CASSPGHLGEQYF. As DNA, the CDR3 is TGTGCCAGCAGCCCGGGACACCTCGGCGAGCAGTACTTC. The chain recombines TRBV7-3 with TRBJ2-7; possibly TRBD1 for D (6 bases). V was shortened by 5 bases and J by 6 bases, with 14 bases between the two germline ends. CDR3 length: 13 residues. In germline, CDR1 is SGHTA, CDR2 FQGTGA.